This TCR beta chain was retrieved from a study of preoperative IRX-2 immunotherapy in early breast cancer (dated by TCRdb to between 2018 and 2020). This sample's treatment or condition label indicates: preoperative locoregional IRX-2 cytokine immunotherapy. The samples were obtained from a phase Ib study that tested preoperative, locoregional IRX-2 cytokine immunotherapy designed to prime immune responses. Before surgery, IRX-2 was given to the donors, who were patients with early-stage breast cancer. Library method: the immunoSEQ multiplex PCR assay. TCRdb limited this immuneACCESS table to in-frame rearrangements with V and J called. A share of clones is missing; checked studies link under half to unresolved V genes, and the rest is unexplained. In all, the sample holds about 98,000 clones, and 80% to 90% of those were seen once. Roughly 2% of the sample rests with the top ten. Inclusive of the bounding cysteine and phenylalanine, the CDR3 is 15 residues long. Only CDR3 DNA remains: 45 bases, in frame from the first base. Based on the germline V gene, the CDR1 and CDR2 sequences are SGHVS and FQNEAQ. V gives up 4 bases and J gives up 3 bases, and the segment between their germline ends measures 12 bases.

For this clone: No antigen is known for it. Base qualities are not recorded, but no much larger clone differs from it by a single base.

The specimen comprised tumor tissue, sampled after IRX-2 immunotherapy. This receptor was taken from a human donor with breast cancer. The V and J segments used are TRBV7-8 and TRBJ1-4; confidence is insufficient to name the D gene. The CDR3 amino acid sequence is: CASSSDRAANEKLFF. The DNA reads as follows: TGTGCCAGCAGCTCCGACCGGGCCGCTAATGAAAAACTGTTTTTT.